The source of this T cell receptor (beta chain) is a study of neurological immune-mediated disorders. CDR1 is SGHNT and CDR2 is YENEEA in the germline V gene. The CDR3 runs 14 residues. Trimming stripped 4 bases from V and 3 bases from J, with 9 bases between. 5'RACE with 10-nucleotide random UMIs generated the cDNA. TCRdb analysed the 5' RACE reads with MiXCR anew, one entry per CDR3 protein. The data hold 50,000 to 65,000 distinct CDR3 sequences, with less than 4.5% observed a single time. This clonotype was observed many times. Antigen: not known. Findings and limits, study-wide: The level of TCR clonal expansion was highest in patients with HTLV-1-associated myelopathy and lowest in multiple sclerosis, where it fell below the level seen in healthy controls.

The chain carries TRBV11-3 and TRBJ2-2; D gene unclear. The TCR originated in a man aged 30-40 years with multiple sclerosis. The specimen sequenced was PBMCs. The chain's CDR3 is CASSYRRDTGELFF. The CDR3 DNA is TGTGCCAGCAGCTATCGCAGAGACACCGGGGAGCTGTTTTTT.